This TCR beta chain was sequenced for a study of blood T cell repertoires in COVID-19 (dated by TCRdb to 2018 to 2021). As for the study more broadly: Collaborator samples came from the United States, Italy and Spain and covered acute and convalescent phases of COVID-19. The material from the prospective study consisted of cDNA or gDNA derived from T cells, B-cell-depleted T cells, or PBMCs. Subjects who had been exposed to COVID-19, were actively infected with it, or had recovered from it provided the deeply sampled blood TCRbeta repertoires that made up the dataset. The repertoires were released in a freely available public database intended as a resource for research on the immune response to SARS-CoV-2. The samples were drawn from two sources: the first 160 participants of the ongoing ImmuneRACE study, and 1,000 to 1,500 subjects contributed by 6 global collaborators. The sample metadata nearly always contained a de-identified subject ID, COVID-19 status, age in years and sex. Where HLA class I and class II types were available, the types were taken from metadata supplied by the sample provider, not from assay-based typing. Study-level results and caveats: The amount of clinical and demographic metadata varied by source and participant and was provided uncurated.

The immunoSEQ Assay, a bias-controlled multiplex PCR, was used to amplify TCRbeta CDR3 regions from genomic DNA. The authors' analysis ran thus. The number of nucleated cells in each sample was estimated from the amplification of reference gene primers within the assay. To quantify the absolute abundance of each unique TCRbeta CDR3 rearrangement, sequence reads were collapsed and filtered. For each sample, productive Simpson clonality was calculated as the square root of Simpson's diversity index across productive rearrangements. This immuneACCESS table, as held by TCRdb, lists in-frame sequences with V and J called but not all clones. Of the missing ones, under half trace to an unresolved V gene in checked studies; the others have no known cause. V and J calls and clone size come straight from that table; D and trimming were deduced from the DNA. This sample lists around 220,000 clones; around 90% were detected once. The ten largest account for about 6% of the sample.

In the case of this clone: Its recognized antigen is unknown. One base away there is no much larger clone; base qualities are not given.

The CDR3 covers 15 residues, taking in both the cysteine and the phenylalanine. The read is trimmed to its CDR3 DNA, 45 bases read in frame from base 1. The CDR1 and CDR2 encoded by the germline V gene are MNHEY and SVGEGT. Trimming removed 6 bases from V and 2 bases from J; the gene matches leave 7 bases unexplained. In the prospective study, participants were roughly 18 to 100 years old, resided in about two dozen geographic areas of the United States, and were enrolled through a virtual design. To assign participants to cohorts, the prospective study relied on clinical history that participants themselves reported in a screening survey and a study questionnaire. In the prospective study, whole blood, serum and a nasopharyngeal or oropharyngeal swab were collected from each participant by mobile phlebotomists. Over a roughly 2-month period, participants in the prospective study had the option of providing additional blood draws and questionnaires. Blood samples from the prospective study were shipped frozen or at room temperature prior to DNA extraction.

The sequenced sample was PBMCs or T cells enriched from blood (not recorded which). Rearrangement joined TRBV6-2 or TRBV6-3 to TRBJ2-3; TRBD2 fits 8 bases in the junction. The origin of this receptor is a young woman with acute COVID-19. The DNA is TGTGCCAGCAGCTCAACGGGAGGGTACACAGATACGCAGTATTTT. Its product reads: CASSSTGGYTDTQYF.